This TCR beta chain was recorded in a study of technical replicates of blood from a few donors. Germline-derived CDR1 and CDR2 are SGHDT and YYEEEE. The CDR3 extends over 13 amino acids. V shed 6 bases, J shed 2 bases, and the junction held 4 bases outside the gene matches. Sequencing was performed with immunoSEQ multiplex PCR; in TCRdb, only in-frame clones are kept and a portion is missing. This table has around 71,000 clones, just under 95% appearing once. What was sequenced was T cells isolated from PBMCs. This receptor was identified in a human donor in good health. This chain uses TRBV5-6 with TRBJ2-5, with 7 bases aligning to TRBD1. The CDR3 protein is CASKGTVQETQYF. The CDR3 coding sequence is TGTGCCAGCAAGGGGACAGTACAAGAGACCCAGTACTTC.